This T cell receptor beta chain was sequenced for a study of blood T cell repertoires in COVID-19. Study information: The origin of the acute and convalescent COVID-19 samples was the United States, Italy and Spain. In each case, the material was cDNA or gDNA derived from T cells, B-cell-depleted T cells, or PBMCs.

The CDR3 runs 13 residues. Germline lookup yields CDR1 SNHLY and CDR2 FYNNEI. With V trimmed by 6 bases and J by 6 bases, 5 bases remained unmatched. Only a few counts were recorded for this clone. The protocol was immunoSEQ multiplex PCR, while the TCRdb copy is restricted to in-frame clones and leaves out a portion. The sample yields 40,000 to 60,000 clones, 70% to 90% seen once. Sequenced material: peripheral blood. This clonotype was sampled from a woman aged 80 or over with COVID-19, enrolled during active disease. The chain has TRBV2 and TRBJ1-2, with 9 bases identical to TRBD1. The CDR3 DNA follows: TGTGCCAGCAGGGGACAGGGAACCGATGGCTACACCTTC. Translation gives CASRGQGTDGYTF.